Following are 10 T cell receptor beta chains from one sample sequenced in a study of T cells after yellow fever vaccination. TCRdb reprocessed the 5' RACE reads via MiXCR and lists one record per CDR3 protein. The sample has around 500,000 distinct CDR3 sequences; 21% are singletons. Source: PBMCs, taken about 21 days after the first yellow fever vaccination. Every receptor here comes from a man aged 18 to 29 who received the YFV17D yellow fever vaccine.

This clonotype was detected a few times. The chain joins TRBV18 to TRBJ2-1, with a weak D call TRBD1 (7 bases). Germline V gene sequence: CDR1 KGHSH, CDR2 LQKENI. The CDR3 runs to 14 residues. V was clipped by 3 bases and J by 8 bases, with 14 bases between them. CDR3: CASSPQGRGDEQFF. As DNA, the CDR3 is TGTGCCAGCTCACCCCAGGGCAGGGGGGATGAGCAGTTCTTC.

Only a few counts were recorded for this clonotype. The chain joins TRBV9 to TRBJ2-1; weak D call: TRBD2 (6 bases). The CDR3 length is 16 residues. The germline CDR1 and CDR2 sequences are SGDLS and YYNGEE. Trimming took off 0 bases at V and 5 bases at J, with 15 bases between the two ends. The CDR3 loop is CASSVGGDAANNEQFF. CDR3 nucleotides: TGTGCCAGCAGCGTAGGGGGGGACGCCGCTAACAATGAGCAGTTCTTC. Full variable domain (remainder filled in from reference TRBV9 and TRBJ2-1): DSGVTQTPKHLITATGQRVTLRCSPRSGDLSVYWYQQSLDQGLQFLIQYYNGEERAKGNILERFSAQQFPDLHSELNLSSLELGDSALYFCASSVGGDAANNEQFFGPGTRLTVL.

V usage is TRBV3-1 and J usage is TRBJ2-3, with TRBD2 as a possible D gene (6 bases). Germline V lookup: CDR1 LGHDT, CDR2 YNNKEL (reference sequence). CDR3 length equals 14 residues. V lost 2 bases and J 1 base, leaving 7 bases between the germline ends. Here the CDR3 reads CASSQLARTDTQYF. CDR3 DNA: TGTGCCAGCAGCCAACTAGCGCGCACAGATACGCAGTATTTT.

CDR3 sequence: CASSEIPNTGELFF. The CDR3 region has the DNA TGTGCCAGCAGTGAGATCCCGAACACCGGGGAGCTGTTTTTT. V is TRBV2 and J is TRBJ2-2, with D unclear. Trimming removed 3 bases from V and 0 bases from J, with 5 bases in between. The CDR3 has 14 amino acids. Germline V gives CDR1 SNHLY, CDR2 FYNNEI.

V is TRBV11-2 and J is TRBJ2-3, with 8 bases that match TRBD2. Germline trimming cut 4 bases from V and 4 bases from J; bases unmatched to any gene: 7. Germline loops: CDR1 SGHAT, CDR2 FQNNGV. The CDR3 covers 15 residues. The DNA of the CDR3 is TGTGCCAGCAGCTCGTACGGGGGGGGGGCAGATACGCAGTATTTT. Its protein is CASSSYGGGADTQYF.

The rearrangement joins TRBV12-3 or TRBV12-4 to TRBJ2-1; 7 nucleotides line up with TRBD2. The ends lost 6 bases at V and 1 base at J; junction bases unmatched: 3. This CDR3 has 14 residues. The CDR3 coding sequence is TGTGCCAGCAGGGCAGCGGGGTCCTACAATGAGCAGTTCTTC. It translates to CASRAAGSYNEQFF.

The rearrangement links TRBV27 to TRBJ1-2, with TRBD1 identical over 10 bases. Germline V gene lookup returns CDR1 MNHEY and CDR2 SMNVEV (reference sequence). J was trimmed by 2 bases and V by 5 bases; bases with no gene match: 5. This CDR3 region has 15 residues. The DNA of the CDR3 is TGTGCCAGCAGTATCCGGGACAGGGGAAACTATGGCTACACCTTC. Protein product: CASSIRDRGNYGYTF.

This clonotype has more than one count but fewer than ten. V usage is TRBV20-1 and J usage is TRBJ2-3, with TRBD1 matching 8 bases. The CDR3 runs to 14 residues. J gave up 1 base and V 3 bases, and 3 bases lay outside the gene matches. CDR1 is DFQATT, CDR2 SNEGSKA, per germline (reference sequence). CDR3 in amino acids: CSARPGQGTDTQYF. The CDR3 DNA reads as TGCAGTGCTAGGCCGGGACAGGGCACAGATACGCAGTATTTT.

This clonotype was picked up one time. The CDR3 region has the DNA TGTGCCAGCAGTTCCCACAGGGGAAGCTCCTACGAGCAGTACTTC. It translates to CASSSHRGSSYEQYF. The gene calls are TRBV6-5 and TRBJ2-7, with 7 bases identical to TRBD1. Germline loops: CDR1 MNHEY, CDR2 SVGAGI. V shed 4 bases and J 0 bases; nucleotides not matched to a gene: 6. The CDR3 is 15 amino acids.

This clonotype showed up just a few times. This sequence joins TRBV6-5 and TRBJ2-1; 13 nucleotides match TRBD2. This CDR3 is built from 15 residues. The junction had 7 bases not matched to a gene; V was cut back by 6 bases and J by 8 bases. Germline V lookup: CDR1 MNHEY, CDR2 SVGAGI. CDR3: CASRYTSGGAHEQFF. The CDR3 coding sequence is TGTGCCAGCAGATATACTAGCGGGGGGGCCCATGAGCAGTTCTTC.